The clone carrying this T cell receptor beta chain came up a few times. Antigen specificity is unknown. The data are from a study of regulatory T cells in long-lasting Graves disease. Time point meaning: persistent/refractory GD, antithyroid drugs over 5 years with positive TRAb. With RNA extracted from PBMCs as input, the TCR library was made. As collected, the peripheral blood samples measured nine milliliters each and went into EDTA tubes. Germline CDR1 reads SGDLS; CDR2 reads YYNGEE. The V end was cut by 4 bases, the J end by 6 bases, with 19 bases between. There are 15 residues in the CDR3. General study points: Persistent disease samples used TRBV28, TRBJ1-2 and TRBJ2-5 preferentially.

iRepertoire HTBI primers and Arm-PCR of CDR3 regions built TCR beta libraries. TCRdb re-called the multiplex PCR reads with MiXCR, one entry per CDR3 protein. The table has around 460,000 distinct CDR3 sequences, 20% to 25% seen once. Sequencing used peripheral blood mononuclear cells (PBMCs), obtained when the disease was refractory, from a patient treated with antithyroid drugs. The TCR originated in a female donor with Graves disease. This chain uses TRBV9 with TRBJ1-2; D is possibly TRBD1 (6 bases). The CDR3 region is CASSNLGSGEDGYTF. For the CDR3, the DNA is TGTGCCAGCAGCAACCTGGGGTCAGGGGAGGATGGCTACACCTTC.